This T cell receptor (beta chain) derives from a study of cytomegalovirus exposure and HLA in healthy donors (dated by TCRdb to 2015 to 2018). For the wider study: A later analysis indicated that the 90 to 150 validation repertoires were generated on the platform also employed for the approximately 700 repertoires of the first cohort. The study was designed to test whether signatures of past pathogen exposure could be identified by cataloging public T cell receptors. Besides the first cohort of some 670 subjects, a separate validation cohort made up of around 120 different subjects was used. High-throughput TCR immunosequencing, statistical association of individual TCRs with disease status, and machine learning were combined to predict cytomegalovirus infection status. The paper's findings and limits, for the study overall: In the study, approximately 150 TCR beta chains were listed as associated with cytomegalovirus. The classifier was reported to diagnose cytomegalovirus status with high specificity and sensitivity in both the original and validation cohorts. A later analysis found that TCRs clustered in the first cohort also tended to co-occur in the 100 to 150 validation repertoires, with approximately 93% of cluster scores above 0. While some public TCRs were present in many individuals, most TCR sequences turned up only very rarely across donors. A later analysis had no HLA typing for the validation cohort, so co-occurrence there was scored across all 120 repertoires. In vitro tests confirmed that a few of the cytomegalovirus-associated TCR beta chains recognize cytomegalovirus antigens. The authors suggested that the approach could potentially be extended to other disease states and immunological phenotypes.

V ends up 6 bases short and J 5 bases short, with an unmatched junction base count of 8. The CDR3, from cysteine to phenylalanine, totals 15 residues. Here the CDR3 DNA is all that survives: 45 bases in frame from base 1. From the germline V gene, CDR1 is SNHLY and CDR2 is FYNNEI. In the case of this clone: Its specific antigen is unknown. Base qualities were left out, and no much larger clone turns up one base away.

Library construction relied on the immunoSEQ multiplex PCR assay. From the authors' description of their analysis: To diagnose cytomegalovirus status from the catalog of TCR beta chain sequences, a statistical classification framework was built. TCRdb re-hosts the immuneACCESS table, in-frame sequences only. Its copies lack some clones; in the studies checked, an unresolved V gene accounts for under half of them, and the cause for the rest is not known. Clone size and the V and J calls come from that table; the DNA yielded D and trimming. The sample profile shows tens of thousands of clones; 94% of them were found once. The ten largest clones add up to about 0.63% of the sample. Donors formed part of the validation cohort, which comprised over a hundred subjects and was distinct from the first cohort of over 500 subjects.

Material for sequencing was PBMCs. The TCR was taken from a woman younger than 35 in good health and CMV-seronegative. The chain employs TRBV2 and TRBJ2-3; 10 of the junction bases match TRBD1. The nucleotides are TGTGCCAGCAGCTTTCAGACAGGGGGCAAAGATACGCAGTATTTT. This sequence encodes CASSFQTGGKDTQYF. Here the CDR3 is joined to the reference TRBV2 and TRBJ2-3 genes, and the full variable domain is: EPEVTQTPSHQVTQMGQEVILRCVPISNHLYFYWYRQILGQKVEFLVSFYNNEISEKSEIFDDQFSVERPDGSNFTLKIRSTKLEDSAMYFCASSFQTGGKDTQYFGPGTRLTVL.